This T cell receptor beta chain originates from a study of shared clonotypes between healthy human individuals. There are 14 residues in the CDR3. The germline CDR1 and CDR2 sequences are LNHDA and SQIVND (reference sequence). Germline trimming cut 8 bases from V and 5 bases from J; bases unmatched to any gene: 8. Findings of the study overall: The study's rarefaction showed incomplete sorted-subset sequencing despite large depth.

A note on this clone: As yet, its antigen is unknown.

Original processing notes: Filtering differed for immunoSEQ, which gave only junction sequences without quality scores. Sequenced by immunoSEQ multiplex PCR; TCRdb stores in-frame clones only, minus some. V, J and clone size were drawn from that table, and D and trimming were deduced from the DNA. Of approximately 1,500,000 clones listed, around 97% are singletons. This chain joins TRBV19 and TRBJ2-7; 11 nucleotides agree with TRBD1. This receptor was identified in a man in his thirties or forties in good health. Specimen: naive CD4+ T cells sorted from blood. Subset defined: CD45RA+ positively selected. The CDR3 bases are TGTGCCAGTCGAAACAGGACAGGGGGCGACGAGCAGTACTTC. The encoded protein is CASRNRTGGDEQYF.